These 8 T cell receptor beta chains share one sample of origin, sequenced in a study of identifying expanded T cells in peripheral blood. Clones were sequenced by immunoSEQ multiplex PCR, and TCRdb holds only the in-frame ones, with some missing. The sample yields tens of thousands of clones, 88% seen once. What was sequenced was blood. The receptors derive from a person between 18 and 75 years old in good health.

This chain uses TRBV21-1 with TRBJ2-3; the tabulated D call, TRBD1, remains unverified against the DNA. TRBV21-1 is classified as a pseudogene. The CDR3 is 15 amino acids. The CDR3 sequence is CASSKRGTGEESQYF. The DNA for the CDR3 is TGTGCCAGCAGCAAAAGGGGGACAGGGGAGGAATCGCAGTATTTT.

The chain joins TRBV29-1 to TRBJ1-2; 8 nucleotides agree with TRBD1. Germline-derived CDR1 and CDR2 are SQVTM and ANQGSEA. V lost 3 bases to trimming and J lost 8 bases; unmatched junction nucleotides: 5. The CDR3 sequence is 12 residues long. CDR3 amino acids: CSVDIQGGGYTF. CDR3 sequence (DNA): TGCAGCGTTGATATACAGGGGGGCGGCTACACCTTC.

The genes are TRBV20-1 and TRBJ1-2; D is perhaps TRBD1 (5 bases). Germline V gene lookup returns CDR1 DFQATT and CDR2 SNEGSKA (reference sequence). Trimming pared 4 bases from V and 8 bases from J, leaving 11 bases between. The CDR3 length is 11 residues. CDR3 DNA: TGCAGTGCTACGGGGGGGAAAGGCTACACCTTC. Protein sequence: CSATGGKGYTF.

This rearrangement joins TRBV5-6 to TRBJ1-5, with 7 nucleotides matching TRBD1. Trimming removed 4 bases from V and 3 bases from J; junction bases left unmatched: 7. The CDR3 runs 15 residues. The germline gives CDR1 SGHDT, CDR2 YYEEEE. The CDR3 DNA sequence: TGTGCCAGCAGCCCAAGGGACAGAGCCAATCAGCCCCAGCATTTT. Translated: CASSPRDRANQPQHF.

The rearrangement uses TRBV10-2 and TRBJ1-1; no definite D call. Trimming took 4 bases from V and 1 from J, leaving 10 bases between them. This CDR3 is built from 14 residues. CDR1 is WSHSY, CDR2 SAAADI, per germline. The CDR3 loop is CASSVEASNTEAFF. The CDR3 DNA sequence: TGCGCCAGCAGTGTGGAGGCCTCGAACACTGAAGCTTTCTTT.

The chain recombines TRBV10-3 with TRBJ1-2; unclear D gene. The CDR3 contains 14 residues. Germline V lookup: CDR1 ENHRY, CDR2 SYGVKD. The V and J ends lost 2 bases and 2 bases respectively, with 9 bases between them. In DNA form, the CDR3 reads TGTGCCATCAGTGAGGAAAGACGGAACTATGGCTACACCTTC. It is translated as CAISEERRNYGYTF.

The V gene is TRBV11-2, the J gene TRBJ2-1; 9 bases are a match to TRBD2. V shed 1 base and J 7 bases; nucleotides not matched to a gene: 11. The CDR3 sequence is 17 residues long. Germline values: CDR1 SGHAT, CDR2 FQNNGV. CDR3 coding DNA: TGTGCCAGCAGCTTAGCTAGCGGGACATCTTTTGGAAATGAGCAGTTCTTC. This encodes CASSLASGTSFGNEQFF.

The chain links TRBV7-9 to TRBJ2-7; 9 positions agree with TRBD2. Germline V lookup: CDR1 SEHNR, CDR2 FQNEAQ (reference sequence). V was clipped by 4 bases and J by 1 base; unmatched bases: 2. This CDR3 region has 14 residues. The CDR3 sequence is CASSSTSGSYEQYF. The CDR3 region has the DNA TGTGCCAGCAGCTCGACTAGCGGTTCCTACGAGCAGTACTTC. Combining the CDR3 with reference TRBV7-9 and TRBJ2-7 gives the whole variable domain DTGVSQNPRHKITKRGQNVTFRCDPISEHNRLYWYRQTLGQGPEFLTYFQNEAQLEKSRLLSDRFSAERPKGSFSTLEIQRTEQGDSAMYLCASSSTSGSYEQYFGPGTRLTVT.